This entry features one T cell receptor beta chain sequence. Its antigen remains unidentified. The source of the sample is a study of CD4+ T cells in melanoma. Overall study findings and caveats: CD8+ T cell, macrophage and B cell function reportedly correlated with neoantigen-specific CD4+ T cells. In melanoma, neoantigen-specific CD4+ T cells reportedly differed in differentiation state.

Germline CDR1 and CDR2: SGHTS and YDEGEE. V dropped 5 bases and J dropped 3 bases, with 12 bases sitting between them. The CDR3 consists of 13 residues. Data came from immunoSEQ multiplex PCR; TCRdb stores just in-frame clones and leaves some out. The sample contains 120,000 to 150,000 clones, about nine tenths of which appear only once. This chain links TRBV5-8 with TRBJ2-7; unclear D gene. The TCR originated in a human donor with melanoma. CDR3 bases: TGTGCCAGCAGGACCGTCGCAGGCTACGAGCAGTACTTC. This codes for CASRTVAGYEQYF.